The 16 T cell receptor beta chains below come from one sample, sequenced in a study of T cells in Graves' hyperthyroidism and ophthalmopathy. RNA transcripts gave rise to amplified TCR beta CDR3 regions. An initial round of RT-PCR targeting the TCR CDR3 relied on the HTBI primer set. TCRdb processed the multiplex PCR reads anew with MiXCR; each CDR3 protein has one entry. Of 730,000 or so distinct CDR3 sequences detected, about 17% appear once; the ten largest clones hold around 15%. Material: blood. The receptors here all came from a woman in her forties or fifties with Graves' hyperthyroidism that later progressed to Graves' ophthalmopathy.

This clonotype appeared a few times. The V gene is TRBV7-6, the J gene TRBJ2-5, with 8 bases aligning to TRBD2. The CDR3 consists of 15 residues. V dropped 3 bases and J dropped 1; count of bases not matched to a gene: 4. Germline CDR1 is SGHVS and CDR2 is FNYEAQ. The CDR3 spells CASSFGGGSQETQYF. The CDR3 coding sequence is TGTGCCAGCAGCTTTGGCGGGGGGTCCCAAGAGACCCAGTACTTC.

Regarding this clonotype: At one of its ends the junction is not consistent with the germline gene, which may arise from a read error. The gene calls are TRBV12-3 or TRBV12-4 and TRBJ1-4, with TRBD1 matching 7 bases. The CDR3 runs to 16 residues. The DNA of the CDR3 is TGTGCCAGCAGTTTAGGAAAGGGACAGATAAATGAAGAACTGTTTTTT. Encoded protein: CASSLGKGQINEELFF.

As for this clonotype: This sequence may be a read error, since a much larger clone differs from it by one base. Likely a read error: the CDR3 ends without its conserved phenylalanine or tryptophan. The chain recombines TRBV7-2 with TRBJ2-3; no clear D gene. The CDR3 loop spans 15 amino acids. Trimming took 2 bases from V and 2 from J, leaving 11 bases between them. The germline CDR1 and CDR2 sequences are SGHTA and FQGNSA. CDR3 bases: TGTGCCAGCAGCTTAAATGGCGGCTACACAGATACGCAGTATATT. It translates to CASSLNGGYTDTQYI.

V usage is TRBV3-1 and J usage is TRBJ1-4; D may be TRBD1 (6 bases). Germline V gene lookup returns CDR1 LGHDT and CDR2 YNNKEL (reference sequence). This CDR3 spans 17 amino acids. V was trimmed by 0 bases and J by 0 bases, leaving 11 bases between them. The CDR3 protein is CASSQDPYRATNEKLFF. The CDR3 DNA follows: TGTGCCAGCAGCCAAGATCCATACAGGGCAACTAATGAAAAACTGTTTTTT.

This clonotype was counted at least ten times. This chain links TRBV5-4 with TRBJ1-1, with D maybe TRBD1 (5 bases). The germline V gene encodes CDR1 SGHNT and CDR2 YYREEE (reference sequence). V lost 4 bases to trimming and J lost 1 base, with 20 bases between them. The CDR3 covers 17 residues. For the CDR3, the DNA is TGTGCCAGCAGCAACGGGGGGGGAAACGCCAGGAACACTGAAGCTTTCTTT. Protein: CASSNGGGNARNTEAFF.

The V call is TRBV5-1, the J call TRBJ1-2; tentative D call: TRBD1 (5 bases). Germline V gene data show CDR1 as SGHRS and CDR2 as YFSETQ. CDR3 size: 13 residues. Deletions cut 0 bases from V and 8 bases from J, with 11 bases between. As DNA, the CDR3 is TGCGCCAGCAGCTTGGATCAGGGAGGGGGCTACACCTTC. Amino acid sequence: CASSLDQGGGYTF.

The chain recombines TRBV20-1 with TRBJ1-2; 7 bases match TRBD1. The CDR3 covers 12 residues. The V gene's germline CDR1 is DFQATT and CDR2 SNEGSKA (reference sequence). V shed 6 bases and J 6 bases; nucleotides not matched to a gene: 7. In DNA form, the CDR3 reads TGCAGTGCGCCTACAGGGGTTGATGGCTACACCTTC. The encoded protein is CSAPTGVDGYTF.

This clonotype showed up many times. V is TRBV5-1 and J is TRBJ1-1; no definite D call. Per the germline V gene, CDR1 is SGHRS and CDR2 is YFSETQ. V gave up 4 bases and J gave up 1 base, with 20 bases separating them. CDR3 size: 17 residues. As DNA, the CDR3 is TGCGCCAGCAGCGAAGTATTGGGTTCCACTACGAACACTGAAGCTTTCTTT. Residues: CASSEVLGSTTNTEAFF.

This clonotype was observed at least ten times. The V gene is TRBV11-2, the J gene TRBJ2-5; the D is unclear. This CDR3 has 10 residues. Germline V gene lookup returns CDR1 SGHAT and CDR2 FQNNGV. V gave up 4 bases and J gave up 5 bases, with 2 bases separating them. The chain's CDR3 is CASSSETQYF. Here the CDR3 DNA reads TGTGCCAGCAGCTCGGAGACCCAGTACTTC.

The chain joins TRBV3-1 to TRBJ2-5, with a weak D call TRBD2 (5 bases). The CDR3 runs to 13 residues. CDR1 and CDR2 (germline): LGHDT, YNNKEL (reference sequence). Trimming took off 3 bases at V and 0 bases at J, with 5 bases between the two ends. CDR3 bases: TGTGCCAGCAGCCAGAGGGACCAAGAGACCCAGTACTTC. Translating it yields CASSQRDQETQYF.

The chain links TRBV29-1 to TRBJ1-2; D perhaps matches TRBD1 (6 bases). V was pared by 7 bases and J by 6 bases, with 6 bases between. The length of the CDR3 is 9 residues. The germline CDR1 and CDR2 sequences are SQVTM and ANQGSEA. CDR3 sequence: CSEGDGYTF. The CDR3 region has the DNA TGCAGCGAGGGGGATGGCTACACCTTC.

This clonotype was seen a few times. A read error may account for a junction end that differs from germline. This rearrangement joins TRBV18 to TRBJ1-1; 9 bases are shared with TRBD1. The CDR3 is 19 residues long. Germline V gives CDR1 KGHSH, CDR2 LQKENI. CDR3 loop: CASSPRTGGLSWSYTKAFF. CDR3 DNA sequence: TGTGCCAGCTCACCTCGAACAGGGGGCTTGAGTTGGAGCTACACTAAAGCTTTCTTT.

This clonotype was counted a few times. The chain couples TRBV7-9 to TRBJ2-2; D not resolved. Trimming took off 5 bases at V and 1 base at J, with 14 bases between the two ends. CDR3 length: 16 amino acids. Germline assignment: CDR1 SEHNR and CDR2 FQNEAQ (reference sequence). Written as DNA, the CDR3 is TGTGCCAGCAGCCCCGTGACTGCGTTGAACACCGGGGAGCTGTTTTTT. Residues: CASSPVTALNTGELFF.

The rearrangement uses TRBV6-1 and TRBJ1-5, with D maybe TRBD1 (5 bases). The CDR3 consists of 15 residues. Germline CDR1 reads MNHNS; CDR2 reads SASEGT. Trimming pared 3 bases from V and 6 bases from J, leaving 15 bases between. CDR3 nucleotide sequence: TGTGCCAGCAGTGATTTCAGGGTAGGTAGTCAGCCCCAGCATTTT. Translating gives CASSDFRVGSQPQHF.

The CDR3 loop is CGWGISANTEAFF. Written as DNA, the CDR3 is TGTGGGTGGGGGATCTCCGCGAACACTGAAGCTTTCTTT. The chain recombines TRBV7-9 with TRBJ1-1, with D possibly matching TRBD1 (5 bases). The CDR3 extends over 13 amino acids. CDR1 and CDR2 from the germline V gene are SEHNR and FQNEAQ (reference sequence).

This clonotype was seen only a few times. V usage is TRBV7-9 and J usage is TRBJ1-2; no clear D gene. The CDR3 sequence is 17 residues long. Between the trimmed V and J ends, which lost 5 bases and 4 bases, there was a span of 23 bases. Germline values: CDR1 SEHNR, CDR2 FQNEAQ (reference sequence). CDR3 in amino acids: CASSHPAAQPRAYGYTF. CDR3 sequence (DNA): TGTGCCAGCAGCCACCCGGCGGCCCAACCTCGGGCCTATGGCTACACCTTC.